The 5 T cell receptor beta chains reported below all come from one sample, sequenced in a study of blood T cell repertoires in COVID-19. Method: immunoSEQ multiplex PCR; TCRdb's copy keeps in-frame clones and lacks some. The table has some 70,000 clones, less than 85% seen once. Sequences were obtained from peripheral blood. These receptors were collected from a man aged 55 to 69 with acute or convalescent COVID-19.

This clone was counted once. The chain employs TRBV10-1 and TRBJ2-1; 15 nucleotides line up with TRBD2. The CDR3 sequence is 16 residues long. The V and J ends lost 5 bases and 7 bases, in that order; junction bases with no gene match: 6. Germline V lookup: CDR1 WNHNN, CDR2 SYGVQD (reference sequence). CDR3: CASSFLGLAGGNEQFF. The CDR3, as DNA: TGCGCCAGCAGTTTTCTCGGACTAGCGGGAGGGAATGAGCAGTTCTTC.

V and J are TRBV7-6 and TRBJ2-1; 11 nucleotides agree with TRBD2. This CDR3 spans 18 amino acids. With 5 bases clipped from V and 11 bases from J, the junction kept 20 bases outside the gene matches. Germline V CDR1 and CDR2: SGHVS, FNYEAQ. CDR3 residues: CASSPRASGGSYNEQQFF. CDR3 DNA sequence: TGTGCCAGCAGCCCCAGAGCTAGCGGGGGGAGCTACAATGAGCAGCAGTTCTTC.

The rearrangement uses TRBV5-1 and TRBJ2-5; 10 bases align to TRBD2. With V trimmed by 6 bases and J by 5 bases, 10 bases remained unmatched. From germline, CDR1 is SGHRS and CDR2 YFSETQ. The length of the CDR3 is 15 residues. The CDR3 DNA reads as TGCGCCAGCACGGATCTAGCGGGAGAGGGCGAGACCCAGTACTTC. It specifies CASTDLAGEGETQYF.

V gene TRBV27 combines with J gene TRBJ1-5; D ambiguous. The V end lost 0 bases, the J end lost 1 base, and 4 bases lay between the germline ends. Per germline, CDR1 MNHEY and CDR2 SMNVEV (reference sequence). The length of the CDR3 is 14 residues. The CDR3 DNA follows: TGTGCCAGCAGTTTATCAAGCAGCAATCAGCCCCAGCATTTT. It translates to CASSLSSSNQPQHF.

This chain connects TRBV19 to TRBJ2-1; 7 positions agree with TRBD1. V shed 7 bases and J 7 bases; nucleotides not matched to a gene: 1. This CDR3 comprises 11 residues. CDR1 and CDR2 (germline): LNHDA, SQIVND (reference sequence). The CDR3 DNA follows: TGTGCCAGTAAACAGGGGAATGAGCAGTTCTTC. This codes for CASKQGNEQFF.